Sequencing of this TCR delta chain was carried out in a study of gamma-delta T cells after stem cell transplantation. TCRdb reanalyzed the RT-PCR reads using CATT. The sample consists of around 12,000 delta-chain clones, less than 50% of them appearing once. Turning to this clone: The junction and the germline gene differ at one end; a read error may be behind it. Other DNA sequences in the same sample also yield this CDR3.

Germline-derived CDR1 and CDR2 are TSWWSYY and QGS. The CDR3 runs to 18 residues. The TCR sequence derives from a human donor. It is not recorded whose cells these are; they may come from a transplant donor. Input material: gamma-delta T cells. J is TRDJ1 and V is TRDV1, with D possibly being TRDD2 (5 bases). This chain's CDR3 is CALGELLLGVDPTDKLIF. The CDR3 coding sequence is TGTGCTCTTGGTGAACTTCTCCTAGGGGTAGATCCGACCGATAAACTCATCTTT.